The 32 T cell receptor beta chains below all came from one sample that was sequenced in a study of CD8 T cells in ankylosing spondylitis. TCRdb processed the 5' RACE reads anew with MiXCR; each CDR3 protein has one entry. Of approximately 38,000 distinct CDR3 sequences in the sample, 2.7% were seen once. Sequenced: blood, either unsorted or a sorted T cell fraction (not recorded which). These receptors were obtained from a male donor with ankylosing spondylitis or in good health (not recorded which).

This clonotype was detected ten times or more. The chain combines TRBV9 with TRBJ2-5, with 7 positions matching TRBD1. The ends lost 0 bases at V and 4 bases at J; junction bases unmatched: 3. This CDR3 is 14 amino acids long. Germline V gene sequence: CDR1 SGDLS, CDR2 YYNGEE. The CDR3 reads CASSVARGRETQYF. CDR3 nucleotide sequence: TGTGCCAGCAGCGTAGCTAGGGGGCGAGAGACCCAGTACTTC.

This clonotype qualifies as medium-sized. J is TRBJ2-7 and V is TRBV9; D may match TRBD1 or TRBD2 (6 bases each). V lost 4 bases and J 1 base, leaving 15 bases between the germline ends. CDR1 SGDLS and CDR2 YYNGEE come from the germline V gene. The CDR3 is made up of 15 amino acids. In DNA, the CDR3 is TGTGCCAGCAGCAAGAAGGGGGGCTGGTCCTACGAGCAGTACTTC. This encodes CASSKKGGWSYEQYF.

This clonotype showed up many times. The chain uses TRBV9 and TRBJ2-3; D is unresolved. The CDR3 totals 13 residues. V was pared by 0 bases and J by 2 bases, with 4 bases between. Germline CDR1 SGDLS, CDR2 YYNGEE. CDR3 amino acids: CASSVANTDTQYF. The CDR3 region has the DNA TGTGCCAGCAGCGTAGCGAACACAGATACGCAGTATTTT.

This clonotype was picked up many times. The gene calls are TRBV9 and TRBJ1-3; no firm D call. The germline CDR1 and CDR2 sequences are SGDLS and YYNGEE. V was trimmed by 3 bases and J by 0 bases, leaving 10 bases between them. The CDR3 loop spans 15 amino acids. CDR3 sequence reads: CASSADGYSGNTIYF. DNA of the CDR3: TGTGCCAGCAGCGCAGACGGCTACTCTGGAAACACCATATATTTT.

The table lists this clonotype with many counts. The chain is built from TRBV9 and TRBJ2-7; no reliable D call. Trimming cost V 0 bases and J 6 bases, with 4 bases left between them. The CDR3 runs 11 residues. The V gene's germline CDR1 is SGDLS and CDR2 YYNGEE. CDR3 bases: TGTGCCAGCAGCGTAGGGGGCGAGCAGTACTTC. Protein product: CASSVGGEQYF.

Relative to its sample, this clonotype is medium-sized. The CDR3 DNA is TGTGCCAGCAGCGCAGGGACTAGCGGGCCCCACGAGCAGTACTTC. Its protein product is CASSAGTSGPHEQYF. V is TRBV9 and J is TRBJ2-7; 12 bases agree with TRBD2. Germline V gives CDR1 SGDLS, CDR2 YYNGEE. V shed 3 bases, J shed 5 bases, and the junction held 6 bases outside the gene matches. The CDR3 has 15 amino acids.

This clonotype was counted ten times or more. The chain has TRBV9 and TRBJ2-7, with 7 positions matching TRBD1. The CDR3 is 15 amino acids. The junction had 8 bases not matched to a gene; V was cut back by 3 bases and J by 2 bases. Germline assignment: CDR1 SGDLS and CDR2 YYNGEE. CDR3 coding DNA: TGTGCCAGCAGCGCCCTCGGGGACAGAACCTACGAGCAGTACTTC. Encoded protein: CASSALGDRTYEQYF.

This clonotype was detected ten times or more. The V gene is TRBV9, the J gene TRBJ2-7, with a tentative D call TRBD1 (6 bases). The V end lost 3 bases, the J end lost 6 bases, and 13 bases lay between the germline ends. The CDR3 loop spans 13 amino acids. Germline CDR1 and CDR2: SGDLS and YYNGEE. The CDR3 nucleotides read TGTGCCAGCAGCGCCCGGACAGACAGCGAGCAGTACTTC. Protein sequence: CASSARTDSEQYF.

The chain carries TRBV9 and TRBJ2-1; no definite D call. The CDR3 length is 12 residues. Germline assignment: CDR1 SGDLS and CDR2 YYNGEE. Trimming removed 1 base at V and 5 bases at J, with 4 bases between. CDR3 residues: CASSVLDNEQFF. The DNA of the CDR3 is TGTGCCAGCAGCGTACTGGACAATGAGCAGTTCTTC.

The table lists this clonotype with many counts. The chain recombines TRBV9 with TRBJ2-5; 8 nucleotides line up with TRBD2. V gave up 0 bases and J gave up 1 base; unmatched junction bases: 2. Per germline, CDR1 SGDLS and CDR2 YYNGEE. The CDR3 consists of 15 residues. The CDR3 is CASSVGLALQETQYF. In DNA, the CDR3 is TGTGCCAGCAGCGTAGGACTAGCGCTCCAAGAGACCCAGTACTTC.

This clonotype was observed at least ten times. The gene calls are TRBV9 and TRBJ2-5; 7 nucleotides line up with TRBD2. V trimming: 1 base; J trimming: 4 bases; junction bases outside the gene matches: 7. CDR1 and CDR2 from the germline V gene are SGDLS and YYNGEE. This CDR3 region has 15 residues. The CDR3 DNA reads as TGTGCCAGCAGCGTAAGGGAGGGGACCGGAGAGACCCAGTACTTC. Translating gives CASSVREGTGETQYF.

This clonotype was seen repeatedly, ten times or more. The chain has TRBV9 and TRBJ1-3; D is undetermined. The CDR3 sequence is 12 residues long. V was pared by 0 bases and J by 6 bases, with 4 bases between. Germline CDR1 SGDLS, CDR2 YYNGEE. The chain's CDR3 is CASSVAENTIYF. The CDR3 DNA reads as TGTGCCAGCAGCGTAGCCGAAAACACCATATATTTT.

This clonotype was recorded at least ten times. The J gene is TRBJ2-7, the V gene TRBV9; the D gene is possibly TRBD1 (6 bases). V was trimmed by 0 bases and J by 9 bases, leaving 16 bases between them. CDR3 length: 14 amino acids. The germline V gene encodes CDR1 SGDLS and CDR2 YYNGEE. The CDR3 sequence is CASSVGQDNYWQYF. The CDR3 coding sequence is TGTGCCAGCAGCGTAGGACAGGATAACTACTGGCAGTACTTC.

This clonotype has a count of ten or more. The chain is built from TRBV23-1 and TRBJ1-5, with no clear D. TRBV23-1 is sorted into the ORF group, with uncertain function. This CDR3 spans 14 amino acids. V was shortened by 2 bases and J by 3 bases, with 8 bases between the two germline ends. Here the CDR3 DNA reads TGCGCCAGCAGTCAAGGCGGCTTCAATCAGCCCCAGCATTTT. Amino acids: CASSQGGFNQPQHF.

J is TRBJ1-3 and V is TRBV9; D not resolved. Trimming removed 0 bases at V and 0 bases at J, with 10 bases between. The CDR3 sequence is 16 residues long. Germline CDR1 is SGDLS and CDR2 is YYNGEE. The CDR3, as DNA: TGTGCCAGCAGCGTAGCCGCGGGCAGCTCTGGAAACACCATATATTTT. Translation: CASSVAAGSSGNTIYF.

By sample fraction, this clonotype is medium-sized. V gene TRBV9 combines with J gene TRBJ1-2; D gene uncertain. Germline V lookup: CDR1 SGDLS, CDR2 YYNGEE. The CDR3 has 15 amino acids. V was trimmed by 4 bases and J by 5 bases, leaving 18 bases between them. As DNA, the CDR3 is TGTGCCAGCAGCCATCGGGCCGCGAGCCGGTATGGCTACACCTTC. This encodes CASSHRAASRYGYTF.

The table lists this clonotype with many counts. The CDR3 DNA reads TGTGCCAGCAGCGTAGCCTCCAGGCAAGAGACCCAGTACTTC. Protein product: CASSVASRQETQYF. The chain carries TRBV9 and TRBJ2-5; no definite D call. The germline V gene has CDR1 SGDLS and CDR2 YYNGEE. This CDR3 comprises 14 residues. Trimming left V 0 bases short and J 2 bases short, with 8 bases between.

This clonotype was observed at least ten times. V and J are TRBV21-1 and TRBJ2-1; the D call in the table, TRBD1, was not verified against the DNA. TRBV21-1 is a listed pseudogene. This CDR3 contains 16 residues. The CDR3 bases are TGTGCCAGCAGCAAAGGGGGACAGGGTTGCCTGGATGAGCAGTTCTTC. Amino acid sequence: CASSKGGQGCLDEQFF.

This clonotype was detected ten times or more. The J gene is TRBJ2-3, the V gene TRBV9, with D perhaps matching TRBD2 (6 bases). Germline CDR1 and CDR2: SGDLS and YYNGEE. Trimming pared 2 bases from V and 3 bases from J, leaving 13 bases between. CDR3 size: 15 residues. The CDR3 DNA is TGTGCCAGCAGCGTTTCACGGGAGTGGACAGATACGCAGTATTTT. As protein: CASSVSREWTDTQYF.

This clonotype was counted ten times or more. The CDR3: CASSRQDWGLAGYNEQFF. CDR3 DNA: TGTGCCAGCAGCCGACAAGATTGGGGACTAGCGGGATACAATGAGCAGTTCTTC. The chain links TRBV9 to TRBJ2-1, with 13 bases aligning to TRBD2. The V gene's germline CDR1 is SGDLS and CDR2 YYNGEE. This CDR3 is 18 amino acids long. After removal of 4 bases from V and 4 bases from J, the junction contained 11 bases not matched to a gene.

This clonotype was seen at least ten times. The J gene is TRBJ2-1, the V gene TRBV9; 9 bases align to TRBD1. The CDR3 is 15 amino acids. The germline CDR1 and CDR2 sequences are SGDLS and YYNGEE. The V and J ends lost 0 bases and 4 bases, in that order; junction bases with no gene match: 2. The CDR3 sequence: CASSVAGQGYNEQFF. CDR3 sequence (DNA): TGTGCCAGCAGCGTAGCGGGACAGGGTTACAATGAGCAGTTCTTC.

In this sample, this clonotype turned up many times. The chain is built from TRBV9 and TRBJ2-7, with 9 bases aligning to TRBD1. Looked up from germline, CDR1 is SGDLS and CDR2 is YYNGEE. CDR3 size: 13 residues. Losses at the gene ends were 4 bases for V and 2 bases for J; bases not matched to a gene: 1. CDR3 protein: CASSTGGPYEQYF. CDR3 nucleotide sequence: TGTGCCAGCAGCACAGGGGGCCCCTACGAGCAGTACTTC.

This clonotype appeared many times. V is TRBV9 and J is TRBJ2-7, with TRBD2 matching over 12 bases. The CDR3 is 16 residues long. From germline, CDR1 is SGDLS and CDR2 YYNGEE. V shed 3 bases, J shed 7 bases, and the junction held 11 bases outside the gene matches. As DNA, the CDR3 is TGTGCCAGCAGCGGAGGGGAACTAGCGGGAGGAGGGGAGCAGTACTTC. It codes for CASSGGELAGGGEQYF.

This clonotype came up many times. The chain carries TRBV9 and TRBJ2-3; D perhaps matches TRBD1 (6 bases). With 0 bases removed from V and 2 bases from J, the gap between germline ends came to 13 bases. The germline V gene encodes CDR1 SGDLS and CDR2 YYNGEE. This CDR3 spans 16 amino acids. CDR3 nucleotide sequence: TGTGCCAGCAGCGTAGCCAGGGGACACCACACAGATACGCAGTATTTT. Translating gives CASSVARGHHTDTQYF. Full variable domain (rest looked up from reference TRBV9 and TRBJ2-3): DSGVTQTPKHLITATGQRVTLRCSPRSGDLSVYWYQQSLDQGLQFLIQYYNGEERAKGNILERFSAQQFPDLHSELNLSSLELGDSALYFCASSVARGHHTDTQYFGPGTRLTVL.

There are a few counts of this clonotype. The chain uses TRBV9 and TRBJ2-1, with TRBD2 identical over 13 bases. This CDR3 has 16 residues. Germline V gene data show CDR1 as SGDLS and CDR2 as YYNGEE. Trimming removed 4 bases from V and 5 bases from J; junction bases left unmatched: 6. CDR3 sequence (DNA): TGTGCCAGCAGCTCGTGGACTAGCGGGAGAGACAATGAGCAGTTCTTC. Translated, it gives CASSSWTSGRDNEQFF.

This clonotype has a count of ten or more. This chain connects TRBV9 to TRBJ2-7; 9 bases are a match to TRBD2. The germline V gene has CDR1 SGDLS and CDR2 YYNGEE. The CDR3 consists of 17 residues. The ends lost 5 bases at V and 5 bases at J; junction bases unmatched: 17. In nucleotides, the CDR3 is TGTGCCAGCAGTAGTCAAATGGTGATAGCGGGAGAACACGAGCAGTACTTC. Translation gives CASSSQMVIAGEHEQYF.

This clonotype was observed at least ten times. The V and J genes are TRBV9 and TRBJ2-1; tentative D call: TRBD2 (6 bases). Between the trimmed V and J ends, which lost 0 bases and 4 bases, there was a span of 11 bases. Germline V lookup: CDR1 SGDLS, CDR2 YYNGEE. The CDR3 totals 15 residues. As DNA, the CDR3 is TGTGCCAGCAGCGTAGGCCCCCGGGAGTACAATGAGCAGTTCTTC. Translated: CASSVGPREYNEQFF. Full variable domain (missing parts from reference TRBV9 and TRBJ2-1): DSGVTQTPKHLITATGQRVTLRCSPRSGDLSVYWYQQSLDQGLQFLIQYYNGEERAKGNILERFSAQQFPDLHSELNLSSLELGDSALYFCASSVGPREYNEQFFGPGTRLTVL.

This clonotype was observed many times. The V call is TRBV9, the J call TRBJ2-2; D could derive from TRBD1 or TRBD2 (5 bases each). From germline, CDR1 is SGDLS and CDR2 YYNGEE. CDR3 length: 15 residues. Trimming took off 0 bases at V and 4 bases at J, with 10 bases between the two ends. CDR3 in DNA: TGTGCCAGCAGCGTAGGGGGGAGCGGCACCGGGGAGCTGTTTTTT. This translates into CASSVGGSGTGELFF.

At least ten counts were recorded for this clonotype. CDR3 in DNA: TGTGCCAGCAGCGTAGTAGCGCCGAGCAATGAGCAGTTCTTC. Translated, it gives CASSVVAPSNEQFF. V and J are TRBV9 and TRBJ2-1; tentatively, D is TRBD2 (5 bases). Trimming left V 0 bases short and J 6 bases short, with 10 bases between. CDR3 length: 14 residues. Germline V CDR1 and CDR2: SGDLS, YYNGEE.

At least ten counts were recorded for this clonotype. The rearrangement uses TRBV9 and TRBJ2-1; 8 nucleotides align to TRBD1. The germline V gene encodes CDR1 SGDLS and CDR2 YYNGEE. The trim removed 3 bases at V and 7 bases at J, leaving 15 bases unmatched. The CDR3 contains 17 residues. CDR3 in amino acids: CASSAPQGQARLNEQFF. In nucleotides, the CDR3 is TGTGCCAGCAGCGCCCCTCAGGGACAGGCACGACTTAATGAGCAGTTCTTC.

Ten or more counts support this clonotype. V and J are TRBV9 and TRBJ2-1, with TRBD2 matching 14 bases. Trimming took 4 bases from V and 6 from J; bases not matched to a gene: 6. Per germline, CDR1 SGDLS and CDR2 YYNGEE. CDR3 length equals 16 residues. CDR3 coding DNA: TGTGCCAGCAGCTTACGACTAGCGGGAGGGGGCAATGAGCAGTTCTTC. As protein: CASSLRLAGGGNEQFF.

The rearrangement uses TRBV9 and TRBJ2-7; 9 bases are a match to TRBD1. Germline V gene sequence: CDR1 SGDLS, CDR2 YYNGEE. The CDR3 loop spans 15 amino acids. J gave up 2 bases and V 5 bases, and 8 bases lay outside the gene matches. CDR3 loop: CASSTGTGSPYEQYF. The DNA of the CDR3 is TGTGCCAGCAGTACCGGGACAGGGAGTCCCTACGAGCAGTACTTC.